This TCR beta chain is drawn from a study of blood T cell repertoires in COVID-19. TCRdb keeps only in-frame clones here, not all; method: immunoSEQ multiplex PCR. The sample has about 220,000 clones, around 86% seen once. This CDR3 has 13 residues. The germline V gene encodes CDR1 SNHLY and CDR2 FYNNEI. Trimming shortened V by 4 bases and J by 3 bases, and 10 bases separated the two germline ends. Everyone who took part was roughly 18 to 100 years old, and they came from about two dozen US areas. Participant-given clinical history determined each cohort assignment. This rearrangement joins TRBV2 to TRBJ2-7; no definite D call. This sequence originates from a woman aged 35 to 49 with acute COVID-19. The material sequenced was PBMCs or T cells enriched from blood (not recorded which). The CDR3 is CASSAGWSYEQYF. The CDR3 coding sequence is TGTGCCAGCAGTGCCGGTTGGAGCTACGAGCAGTACTTC. Combining the CDR3 with reference TRBV2 and TRBJ2-7 gives the whole variable domain EPEVTQTPSHQVTQMGQEVILRCVPISNHLYFYWYRQILGQKVEFLVSFYNNEISEKSEIFDDQFSVERPDGSNFTLKIRSTKLEDSAMYFCASSAGWSYEQYFGPGTRLTVT.